Presented here are 20 T cell receptor beta chains from one specimen sequenced in a study of blood T cells in healthy people across ages. A second PCR, run for about 7 to 11 cycles, used a sample-barcoded 5' primer plus a J-beta primer mix. TCRdb re-called the 5' RACE reads through MiXCR, storing one row per CDR3 protein. The sample contains 650,000 to 800,000 distinct CDR3 sequences, under 45% of which appear only once. The sequencing sample was made of blood. The receptors stem from a man aged 55 to 70 in good health.

The chain employs TRBV5-5 and TRBJ2-5; D is unclear. Germline loops: CDR1 SGHKS, CDR2 YYEKEE (reference sequence). The CDR3 is 13 amino acids. V was clipped by 5 bases and J by 9 bases, with 17 bases between them. In DNA form, the CDR3 reads TGTGCCAGCAGGAGGAACACAGAAGATTCCCAGTACTTC. Amino acids: CASRRNTEDSQYF.

This clonotype was seen many times. The chain carries TRBV6-5 and TRBJ2-7; the match to TRBD1 covers 8 bases. Looked up from germline, CDR1 is MNHEY and CDR2 is SVGAGI. Unmatched junction bases numbered 3, after V lost 5 bases and J lost 6 bases. This CDR3 has 12 amino acids. CDR3 coding DNA: TGTGCCAGCAGTCCGGGGACAGGCGAGCAGTACTTC. This sequence encodes CASSPGTGEQYF.

This clonotype was found many times. The chain employs TRBV30 and TRBJ2-3; 8 bases match TRBD1. CDR3 length: 14 amino acids. Germline CDR1 is GTSNPN and CDR2 is SVGIG (reference sequence). V lost 6 bases to trimming and J lost 4 bases; unmatched junction nucleotides: 9. The CDR3 coding sequence is TGTGCCTGCCACCCAGGGGGCAGGGCAGATACGCAGTATTTT. Its translation: CACHPGGRADTQYF.

The gene calls are TRBV5-1 and TRBJ2-5; D could derive from TRBD1 or TRBD2 (7 bases each). CDR3 length: 16 residues. Germline values: CDR1 SGHRS, CDR2 YFSETQ. Trimming left V 2 bases short and J 3 bases short, with 17 bases between. The CDR3 reads CASSFSGGAREETQYF. CDR3 nucleotide sequence: TGCGCCAGCAGCTTTTCAGGGGGGGCGCGGGAAGAGACCCAGTACTTC. The complete variable domain, with remaining parts taken from reference TRBV5-1 and TRBJ2-5, reads KAGVTQTPRYLIKTRGQQVTLSCSPISGHRSVSWYQQTPGQGLQFLFEYFSETQRNKGNFPGRFSGRQFSNSRSEMNVSTLELGDSALYLCASSFSGGAREETQYFGPGTRLLVL.

CDR3 amino acids: CASLSIASTSYNEQFF. DNA for the CDR3: TGTGCCAGCCTCTCAATAGCTTCCACTTCCTACAATGAGCAGTTCTTC. V and J are TRBV12-3 or TRBV12-4 and TRBJ2-1, with unresolved D. V shed 8 bases and J shed 1 base, with 18 bases lying between them. This CDR3 region has 16 residues.

This rearrangement joins TRBV12-5 to TRBJ2-3; no definite D call. CDR1 and CDR2 from the germline V gene are LGHNT and FRNRAP. This CDR3 comprises 13 residues. With 6 bases removed from V and 5 bases from J, the gap between germline ends came to 12 bases. CDR3 sequence: CASGTRLRDTQYF. CDR3 coding DNA: TGTGCTAGTGGCACCCGGTTGAGAGATACGCAGTATTTT.

This clonotype turned up a few times. This rearrangement joins TRBV9 to TRBJ2-3; TRBD2 matches at 14 bases. CDR1 and CDR2 (germline): SGDLS, YYNGEE. V lost 3 bases to trimming and J lost 6 bases; unmatched junction nucleotides: 9. The CDR3 is 17 residues long. The CDR3 spells CASSGLAGGKNPDTQYF. Written as DNA, the CDR3 is TGTGCCAGCAGCGGACTAGCGGGGGGGAAAAACCCTGATACGCAGTATTTT.

The genes are TRBV2 and TRBJ2-5; the match to TRBD1 covers 7 bases. The V gene's germline CDR1 is SNHLY and CDR2 FYNNEI. CDR3 size: 13 residues. With V trimmed by 11 bases and J by 1 base, 7 bases remained unmatched. The DNA for the CDR3 is TGTGCCTTCAGAGGGGGCCCCCAAGAGACCCAGTACTTC. Translating gives CAFRGGPQETQYF.

This clonotype appeared once. This rearrangement joins TRBV6-5 to TRBJ1-2; D unclear. The CDR3 has 13 residues. CDR1 and CDR2 from the germline V gene are MNHEY and SVGAGI. Deletions cut 4 bases from V and 4 bases from J, with 10 bases between. The CDR3 nucleotides read TGTGCCAGCAGTTTACAAGCCCGCTATGGCTACACCTTC. It translates to CASSLQARYGYTF.

The V gene is TRBV29-1, the J gene TRBJ1-1; D unclear. V dropped 0 bases and J dropped 7 bases, with 12 bases sitting between them. Looked up from germline, CDR1 is SQVTM and CDR2 is ANQGSEA. CDR3 length equals 13 residues. CDR3 nucleotides: TGCAGCGTTGAAGATGGAATAGAGGGTGAAGCTTTCTTT. The encoded protein is CSVEDGIEGEAFF.

This clonotype appeared many times. The chain is built from TRBV5-5 and TRBJ2-5; 7 nucleotides agree with TRBD2. The CDR3 extends over 17 amino acids. Germline V lookup: CDR1 SGHKS, CDR2 YYEKEE (reference sequence). With 0 bases clipped from V and 11 bases from J, the junction kept 19 bases outside the gene matches. CDR3 coding DNA: TGTGCCAGCAGCTTGGGTTCCCGGGCCAGCGGGGCTTCGGGGCAGTACTTC. Its protein product is CASSLGSRASGASGQYF.

The V gene is TRBV6-5, the J gene TRBJ2-1, with 9 positions matching TRBD1. This CDR3 region has 15 residues. The V gene's germline CDR1 is MNHEY and CDR2 SVGAGI. After removal of 8 bases from V and 4 bases from J, the junction contained 9 bases not matched to a gene. The CDR3, as DNA: TGTGCCAGCCGATCGGGACAGGGAATTTACAATGAGCAGTTCTTC. It is translated as CASRSGQGIYNEQFF.

This clonotype occurred a few times. The chain recombines TRBV20-1 with TRBJ2-3; TRBD2 aligns across 16 bases. There are 17 residues in the CDR3. Germline V gene data show CDR1 as DFQATT and CDR2 as SNEGSKA (reference sequence). Trimming cost V 4 bases and J 9 bases; bases outside gene matches: 13. CDR3 sequence reads: CSAKPGLAGGYLRTQYF. CDR3 nucleotide sequence: TGCAGTGCTAAACCGGGACTAGCGGGGGGGTACCTAAGGACGCAGTATTTT.

J is TRBJ2-1 and V is TRBV25-1, with 10 bases that match TRBD1. After removal of 1 base from V and 4 bases from J, the junction contained 13 bases not matched to a gene. The CDR3 covers 19 residues. Per germline, CDR1 MGHDK and CDR2 SYGVNS. CDR3 protein: CASSEWGKPGQGPYNEQFF. The CDR3 nucleotides read TGTGCCAGCAGTGAATGGGGGAAGCCGGGACAGGGGCCTTACAATGAGCAGTTCTTC.

The chain carries TRBV7-2 and TRBJ2-1; TRBD2 matches 9 bases. The germline V gene has CDR1 SGHTA and CDR2 FQGNSA. The CDR3 is made up of 16 amino acids. Germline trimming cut 6 bases from V and 2 bases from J; bases unmatched to any gene: 8. The CDR3 spells CASRQTLAGAYNEQFF. The CDR3 DNA follows: TGTGCCAGCAGGCAGACGTTAGCGGGGGCCTACAATGAGCAGTTCTTC.

This clonotype showed up just once. The junction departs from the called germline gene at one end, perhaps through a read error. The chain recombines TRBV5-6 with TRBJ2-1, with TRBD2 matching over 9 bases. The germline gives CDR1 SGHDT, CDR2 YYEEEE. This CDR3 comprises 16 residues. CDR3 DNA: TGTGCCAGCAGCTGGGAGGGGCTAGCGGGGTACAATGGGCAGTTCTTC. Encoded protein: CASSWEGLAGYNGQFF.

This clonotype was counted a few times. The V gene is TRBV6-2 or TRBV6-3, the J gene TRBJ2-4; no definite D call. The last part of the DNA fits TRBJ2-7 better; the J call may be wrong. CDR3 length: 11 residues. Germline V lookup: CDR1 MNHEY, CDR2 SVGEGT. CDR3 coding DNA: TGTGCCAGCAGTTTTACAGCCGAGCAGTACTTC. Translated: CASSFTAEQYF.

A few counts support this clonotype. This sequence joins TRBV25-1 and TRBJ2-7; D perhaps matches TRBD1 (6 bases). Deletions cut 1 base from V and 7 bases from J, with 11 bases between. The CDR3 contains 13 residues. The germline gives CDR1 MGHDK, CDR2 SYGVNS. The CDR3 loop is CASSEFPDREQYF. In DNA, the CDR3 is TGTGCCAGCAGTGAATTCCCGGACAGAGAGCAGTACTTC.

This clonotype has a count of ten or more. The genes are TRBV29-1 and TRBJ1-1; possibly TRBD1 for D (5 bases). The CDR3 loop spans 14 amino acids. Between the trimmed V and J ends, which lost 4 bases and 5 bases, there was a span of 17 bases. CDR1 is SQVTM, CDR2 ANQGSEA, per germline. The CDR3 here is CSVANTGVKTEAFF. The CDR3 region has the DNA TGCAGCGTTGCTAATACAGGAGTAAAGACTGAAGCTTTCTTT.

The V call is TRBV20-1, the J call TRBJ1-2; 7 nucleotides line up with TRBD1. Germline CDR1 and CDR2: DFQATT and SNEGSKA (reference sequence). The ends lost 5 bases at V and 4 bases at J; junction bases unmatched: 4. The CDR3 loop spans 12 amino acids. CDR3 sequence reads: CSAEGAIYGYTF. DNA for the CDR3: TGCAGTGCTGAGGGGGCGATCTATGGCTACACCTTC.